Following are 11 T cell receptor beta chains from one sample sequenced in a study of control samples from healthy donors and cancer patients. Here immunoSEQ multiplex PCR was the method, and the copy in TCRdb shows in-frame clones only, minus some. Of tens of thousands of clones listed, around 90% are singletons. Sequenced input: PBMCs. The receptor set was obtained from a man aged 55 to 70 with colorectal cancer.

V and J are TRBV28 and TRBJ1-2; D gene uncertain. Germline values: CDR1 MDHEN, CDR2 SYDVKM. V shed 4 bases and J shed 4 bases, with 13 bases lying between them. The CDR3 spans 14 residues. Here the CDR3 reads CASSYSLGTYGYTF. CDR3 DNA sequence: TGTGCCAGCAGTTATAGTTTGGGAACCTATGGCTACACCTTC.

The chain links TRBV11-2 to TRBJ1-1; no firm D call. V gave up 7 bases and J gave up 4 bases, with 13 bases separating them. The CDR3 sequence is 13 residues long. Looked up from germline, CDR1 is SGHAT and CDR2 is FQNNGV. The CDR3 loop reads CASTRDRGTEAFF. The CDR3 DNA reads TGTGCCAGCACCCGCGACCGGGGCACTGAAGCTTTCTTT. The entire variable domain, with the rest obtained from reference TRBV11-2 and TRBJ1-1, is as follows: EAGVAQSPRYKIIEKRQSVAFWCNPISGHATLYWYQQILGQGPKLLIQFQNNGVVDDSQLPKDRFSAERLKGVDSTLKIQPAKLEDSAVYLCASTRDRGTEAFFGQGTRLTVV.

This chain uses TRBV5-1 with TRBJ2-2, with 8 bases matching TRBD1. Germline V gene data show CDR1 as SGHRS and CDR2 as YFSETQ. There are 14 residues in the CDR3. V was clipped by 0 bases and J by 7 bases; unmatched bases: 2. The CDR3 DNA is TGCGCCAGCAGCTTGGGACAGGGGTTCGGGGAGCTGTTTTTT. Translating gives CASSLGQGFGELFF.

V and J are TRBV7-2 and TRBJ2-5, with TRBD2 identical over 8 bases. Losses at the gene ends were 5 bases for V and 5 bases for J; bases not matched to a gene: 10. The germline V gene has CDR1 SGHTA and CDR2 FQGNSA. CDR3 length: 15 amino acids. The CDR3 DNA reads TGTGCCAGCAGCCAGTGGCGGGGGGTGGAGGAGACCCAGTACTTC. This translates into CASSQWRGVEETQYF.

V and J are TRBV6-6 and TRBJ2-7, with D unclear. The germline V gene encodes CDR1 MNHNY and CDR2 SVGAGI (reference sequence). This CDR3 has 17 residues. The germline V and J ends were trimmed by 5 bases and 2 bases, with 22 bases remaining between them. In DNA, the CDR3 is TGTGCCAGCAGTCCCCTTCCTCGGCAGACCCCAACCTACGAGCAGTACTTC. Translating gives CASSPLPRQTPTYEQYF.

A note on this clone: An end of the junction does not agree with germline; a read error may underlie this. DNA of the CDR3: TGTGCCAGCAGTCAAGGACCTTTGGCCGGGGAGACCCAGTACTTC. Translation gives CASSQGPLAGETQYF. The chain combines TRBV3-1 (or the pseudogene TRBV3-2) with TRBJ2-5, with no clear D. This CDR3 region has 15 residues. The germline V gene encodes CDR1 LGHDT and CDR2 YNNKEL (reference sequence).

The chain links TRBV5-1 to TRBJ2-7; 9 bases line up with TRBD1. CDR3 length equals 16 residues. The germline gives CDR1 SGHRS, CDR2 YFSETQ. The junction had 5 bases not matched to a gene; V was cut back by 1 base and J by 0 bases. As DNA, the CDR3 is TGCGCCAGCAGCTTGTCACCGGGACAGGGCTCCTACGAGCAGTACTTC. It specifies CASSLSPGQGSYEQYF.

The V call is TRBV18, the J call TRBJ2-1; TRBD2 agrees at 7 bases. Germline V gene sequence: CDR1 KGHSH, CDR2 LQKENI. V lost 6 bases to trimming and J lost 0 bases; unmatched junction nucleotides: 5. This CDR3 has 15 amino acids. CDR3 protein: CASSPRGVSYNEQFF. The CDR3 DNA follows: TGTGCCAGCTCCCCCCGGGGGGTCTCCTACAATGAGCAGTTCTTC.

The chain links TRBV7-9 to TRBJ1-2; D is unresolved. V was pared by 7 bases and J by 8 bases, with 17 bases between. Germline lookup yields CDR1 SEHNR and CDR2 FQNEAQ (reference sequence). This CDR3 is built from 13 residues. This chain's CDR3 is CASNLVREMGYTF. The CDR3 DNA is TGTGCCAGCAATTTGGTTCGGGAGATGGGCTACACCTTC.

The J gene is TRBJ1-2, the V gene TRBV29-1, with TRBD1 matching 7 bases. After removal of 5 bases from V and 1 base from J, the junction contained 7 bases not matched to a gene. CDR3 length: 14 amino acids. Germline V lookup: CDR1 SQVTM, CDR2 ANQGSEA. The CDR3 DNA follows: TGCAGCGTTCGACCCGGGACAGTTAACTATGGCTACACCTTC. Protein product: CSVRPGTVNYGYTF.

V and J are TRBV27 and TRBJ2-1, with a weak D call TRBD1 (6 bases). There are 14 residues in the CDR3. The germline CDR1 and CDR2 sequences are MNHEY and SMNVEV (reference sequence). V gave up 6 bases and J gave up 5 bases, with 14 bases separating them. CDR3 sequence reads: CASSTRDKDNEQFF. Written as DNA, the CDR3 is TGTGCCAGCAGCACTCGGGACAAAGACAATGAGCAGTTCTTC.